This entry is about one TCR beta chain. The antigen is unknown. The source of the sample is a study of CD4 T cells in relation to SARS-CoV-2 and coronaviruses. The data were produced by immunoSEQ multiplex PCR, yet TCRdb's version contains in-frame clones alone and is incomplete. The sample yields about 23,000 clones, about 80% seen once. Unexposed donor CD4+ T cells date from about 2011-2019, before the COVID-19 pandemic. Isolation of CD4+ T cells took place after about 9 days in culture. As cell numbers allowed, unexposed-donor CD4+ T cells faced SARS-CoV-2 S/N and four cold-coronavirus spikes. About 1.9 million PBMCs per well were cultured with around 10 IU/ml IL-2. V was clipped by 7 bases and J by 2 bases, with 9 bases between them. The CDR3 is made up of 13 amino acids. Study results and caveats: In approximately 70% of donors, memory CD4+ clonotypes crossrecognized SARS-CoV-2 and at least one common cold coronavirus spike.

The sample was CD4+ T cells from PBMCs, cultured in vitro. This sequence originates from a human donor in good health. This chain connects TRBV12-3 or TRBV12-4 to TRBJ1-5, with D uncertain. The CDR3 region is CASTIGGNQPQHF. The DNA for the CDR3 is TGTGCCAGCACCATCGGAGGCAATCAGCCCCAGCATTTT.